The entry that follows covers one TCR beta chain sequence. The trim removed 7 bases at V and 3 bases at J, leaving 6 bases unmatched. Germline CDR1 reads SNHLY; CDR2 reads FYNNEI. The CDR3 has 14 residues. Original handling: Reference gene primer amplification gave estimated nucleated cell counts. Data came from immunoSEQ multiplex PCR; TCRdb stores just in-frame clones and leaves some out. Clone size and V and J calls were adopted from that table, with D and trimming inferred from the DNA. The table has fewer than 150,000 clones, around 85% seen once. This record belongs to a study of blood T cell repertoires in COVID-19. Study-level background: Whether acute or convalescent, the COVID-19 samples came from the United States, Italy and Spain. The cDNA or gDNA used as material had been derived from T cells, B-cell-depleted T cells, or PBMCs.

Sequencing used peripheral blood. The sequence came from a woman between 45 and 60 years old who had recovered from COVID-19. The rearrangement joins TRBV2 to TRBJ2-7; TRBD2 aligns across 10 bases. The CDR3 DNA sequence: TGTGCCAGCAATTACGAGCGGGGGGGCTACGAGCAGTACTTC. Translated, it gives CASNYERGGYEQYF.